The 8 T cell receptor beta chains in this list originate from one sample, sequenced in a study of blood T cell repertoires in COVID-19. Sequencing used immunoSEQ multiplex PCR; TCRdb keeps in-frame clones, though not all of them. The table includes around 100,000 clones, about 90% detected once. Sequencing used peripheral blood. The receptors stem from a man aged 30 to 45 in a cohort sampled during active COVID-19.

The V and J genes are TRBV11-1 and TRBJ1-1; unclear D gene. The germline V and J ends were trimmed by 6 bases and 3 bases, with 17 bases remaining between them. The CDR3 is made up of 15 amino acids. Germline CDR1 reads SGHAT; CDR2 reads FQDESV (reference sequence). For the CDR3, the DNA is TGTGCCAGCAGTCCCTGGCCGGACTCCTACACTGAAGCTTTCTTT. This gives the protein CASSPWPDSYTEAFF.

The chain couples TRBV6-4 to TRBJ1-1; 7 nucleotides align to TRBD1. The junction had 12 bases not matched to a gene; V was cut back by 4 bases and J by 4 bases. The CDR3 is made up of 16 amino acids. From germline, CDR1 is MRHNA and CDR2 SNTAGT. The CDR3: CASSGEQGVPFTEAFF. CDR3 DNA: TGTGCCAGCAGTGGAGAGCAGGGGGTCCCTTTCACTGAAGCTTTCTTT.

CDR3: CASSFGDRGSQETQYF. The CDR3 nucleotides are TGTGCCAGCAGCTTTGGAGACAGGGGCTCCCAAGAGACCCAGTACTTC. The chain combines TRBV5-5 with TRBJ2-5; 8 bases are a match to TRBD1. The trim removed 2 bases at V and 1 base at J, leaving 7 bases unmatched. In germline, CDR1 is SGHKS, CDR2 YYEKEE (reference sequence). CDR3 length: 16 amino acids.

The chain couples TRBV27 to TRBJ1-6; D gene unclear. The CDR3 contains 14 residues. Germline V gene sequence: CDR1 MNHEY, CDR2 SMNVEV (reference sequence). The ends were cut back, 8 bases at V and 7 bases at J, with 15 bases in the middle. Written as DNA, the CDR3 is TGTGCCAGCGACATTCGGTCGGGGAATTCACCCCTCCACTTT. The encoded protein is CASDIRSGNSPLHF.

The rearrangement joins TRBV28 to TRBJ2-3, with 8 bases aligning to TRBD1. In germline, CDR1 is MDHEN, CDR2 SYDVKM. This CDR3 is built from 14 residues. Trimming removed 7 bases from V and 1 base from J; junction bases left unmatched: 4. DNA of the CDR3: TGTGCCAGCATTGCAGGGGGCGGCACAGATACGCAGTATTTT. Translated, it gives CASIAGGGTDTQYF. The entire variable domain, with the rest obtained from reference TRBV28 and TRBJ2-3, is as follows: DVKVTQSSRYLVKRTGEKVFLECVQDMDHENMFWYRQDPGLGLRLIYFSYDVKMKEKGDIPEGYSVSREKKERFSLILESASTNQTSMYLCASIAGGGTDTQYFGPGTRLTVL.

The chain employs TRBV27 and TRBJ2-3; TRBD2 agrees at 13 bases. The germline gives CDR1 MNHEY, CDR2 SMNVEV (reference sequence). The length of the CDR3 is 18 residues. Germline trimming cut 5 bases from V and 0 bases from J; bases unmatched to any gene: 8. The CDR3 DNA sequence: TGTGCCAGCAGTCTACCGGGACTAGCGGGACCCAGCACAGATACGCAGTATTTT. Translated, it gives CASSLPGLAGPSTDTQYF.

This clone was seen only a few times. V is TRBV27 and J is TRBJ1-6; tentatively, D is TRBD1 (5 bases). This CDR3 is 14 amino acids long. Germline V gives CDR1 MNHEY, CDR2 SMNVEV (reference sequence). V lost 6 bases to trimming and J lost 16 bases, with 22 bases between them. CDR3 protein: CASRTVREGFWLHF. Written as DNA, the CDR3 is TGTGCCAGCAGAACGGTCAGGGAGGGATTCTGGCTCCACTTT.

This clone appeared once. The chain joins TRBV7-9 to TRBJ1-2; 8 bases match TRBD1. The V gene end was trimmed by 3 bases and the J gene end by 2 bases; junction bases not matched to a gene: 2. The CDR3 extends over 14 amino acids. Germline CDR1 SEHNR, CDR2 FQNEAQ (reference sequence). CDR3 amino acids: CASSLDRENYGYTF. The CDR3 coding sequence is TGTGCCAGCAGCTTGGACAGGGAAAACTATGGCTACACCTTC. The whole variable domain, filled in from reference TRBV7-9 and TRBJ1-2, reads DTGVSQNPRHKITKRGQNVTFRCDPISEHNRLYWYRQTLGQGPEFLTYFQNEAQLEKSRLLSDRFSAERPKGSFSTLEIQRTEQGDSAMYLCASSLDRENYGYTFGSGTRLTVV.